Below, one T cell receptor beta chain is given with its context. Its antigen is not yet known. Per-nucleotide qualities are absent, and no much larger clonotype sits a single base away. This sample is part of a study of shared clonotypes between healthy human individuals (TCRdb year 2020). With regard to the full study: The cohort comprised two women and a few men aged 18 to 49 years. Blood TCR repertoires of about 5 healthy adults were deeply sequenced to estimate repertoire size and the extent of clonotype sharing between individuals. For each donor, CD4 naive and CD4 memory were each run on three plates, CD8 naive on two plates, and CD8 memory on one plate. To increase sequencing depth and limit assay-specific biases, different laboratories used diverse techniques to prepare libraries and sequence TCR repertoires. Each donor's leukapheresis produced roughly between roughly 0.85 and 9.5 billion PBMCs.

Spanning cysteine to phenylalanine, the CDR3 consists of 17 amino acids. This entry keeps only the CDR3 DNA: 51 bases, framed from base 1. V is clipped by 1 base and J by 2 bases, and the sequence between their germline boundaries is 15 bases long. The CDR1 and CDR2 encoded by the germline V gene are MNHNS and SASEGT. Overall study outcomes, separate from this receptor: Pairwise subsampling led to the expectation that sequencing depth would affect the degree of clonotype sharing among donors. Sampling was restricted to blood, and TCR repertoires in tissues likely differ from the TCR repertoires found in blood. Even with the large sequencing depth, rarefaction of the sorted-subset datasets indicated that sequencing was incomplete. Roughly 5% of naive CD4, 3% to 4% of naive CD8, roughly 2.4% of memory CD4, and roughly 0.4% of memory CD8 clonotypes were shared across a few donors. The small number of donors limited the genetic and exposure-history diversity represented. Compared with non-shared clonotypes, clonotypes shared by all four sorted-subset donors had higher generation probabilities. Larger estimated clonotype richness was generally found for naive subsets than for memory subsets.

The donors were healthy, HIV-negative adults who had no recently reported acute infections or vaccinations. Every donor was a Caucasian adult residing in Nashville, Tennessee, USA. Magnetic negative selection was used to enrich CD4+ T cells, after which naive cells were positively selected on CD45RA and the negative fraction became the memory subset. Blood was obtained by leukapheresis, after which PBMCs were separated by Ficoll-Histopaque density gradient centrifugation and cryopreserved in liquid nitrogen vapor phase. Analytical flow cytometry was used to check the purity and quantity of every magnetically sorted T cell population. From each sorted fraction, genomic DNA was isolated and quantified by UV absorbance on a Nanodrop 2000c. Using the deep immunoSEQ assay, multiplex PCR amplified TCR CDR3 regions from genomic DNA. Extracted genomic DNA from each cell subset was spread evenly across all wells of several immunoSEQ 96-well plates, with each plate serving as a replicate. For sorted subsets, each replicate PCR was loaded with 200 ng genomic DNA, equivalent to some 31,000 T cell genomes. The purified libraries were quantified using a Qubit 3.0 fluorometer, sized with a Bioanalyzer 2100, and then quantified again using the KAPA Library Quantification kit. Every immunoSEQ 96-well plate was sequenced on a dedicated single-read 150-cycle Illumina NextSeq 550 flow cell. The authors processed their data as follows. Because only junctional sequences without quality scores were contained in the immunoSEQ output, filtering matching that applied to full-length reads could not be performed. To assign V/J genes and CDR3, sequences were annotated against IMGT germline references using PyIR, a Python wrapper for IgBLAST v1.9. Any read was removed if the V/J assignment was weak (E-value above 1e-6), the CDR3 was missing, or the read contained stop codons, out-of-frame junctions, or ambiguous translated residues. V3J clonotypes were defined as sequences sharing an identical inferred V gene, J gene, and CDR3 amino acid sequence. Percentage overlap between repertoires was calculated by dividing the number of shared unique clonotypes by the size of the smaller repertoire. Richness of each repertoire was evaluated using RTK rarefaction, the Chao1 estimator, and Recon v2.1 estimates of unobserved clonotypes. OLGA was used to compute generation probabilities for all TCRbeta clonotypes that the gDNA method yielded from four donors. The immuneACCESS repertoire file appears here via TCRdb, limited to in-frame rearrangements. These files lack a portion of the clones; in checked studies, under half of the deficit traces to unresolved V genes, and the cause of the others is not known. D and trimming come from the DNA, and the V and J calls and clone size come from that table. The sample table contains approximately 500,000 clones; only one count was recorded for almost 97% of them. Jointly, the top ten make up about 0.054% of the sample.

The receptor comes from a woman in her thirties in good health. What was sequenced was naive CD4+ T cells sorted from blood. Read against the paper, the sample's cell subset or site label means: CD45RA+ positively selected. The rearrangement joined TRBV6-1 to TRBJ1-5; the D gene remains uncertain. The nucleotide sequence is given as TGTGCCAGCAGTGAAGGGGTGACTGGGATGGGCAATCAGCCCCAGCATTTT. Its protein is CASSEGVTGMGNQPQHF.